This T cell receptor beta chain was obtained from a study of shared clonotypes between healthy human individuals. Germline V gene sequence: CDR1 KGHSH, CDR2 LQKENI. V trimming: 4 bases; J trimming: 6 bases; junction bases outside the gene matches: 15. The CDR3 runs 17 residues. The protocol was immunoSEQ multiplex PCR, while the TCRdb copy is restricted to in-frame clones and leaves out a portion. The sample contains some 1,400,000 clones, 96% of which appear only once. Overall study results and limits: Represented diversity, genetic and exposure-history alike, was limited by few donors.

For this clone: Its antigen is unidentified.

The clonotype was recovered from a man aged 25-45 years in good health. The gene calls are TRBV18 and TRBJ2-1; 7 positions agree with TRBD2. The sample taken for sequencing was naive CD4+ T cells sorted from blood. Documented subset: CD45RA+ positively selected. The CDR3 loop is CASSRQPGREKGNEQFF. The CDR3 nucleotides are TGTGCCAGCTCACGCCAGCCGGGGCGGGAGAAAGGCAATGAGCAGTTCTTC. Drawing the rest from reference TRBV18 and TRBJ2-1, the complete variable domain is NAGVMQNPRHLVRRRGQEARLRCSPMKGHSHVYWYRQLPEEGLKFMVYLQKENIIDESGMPKERFSAEFPKEGPSILRIQQVVRGDSAAYFCASSRQPGREKGNEQFFGPGTRLTVL.